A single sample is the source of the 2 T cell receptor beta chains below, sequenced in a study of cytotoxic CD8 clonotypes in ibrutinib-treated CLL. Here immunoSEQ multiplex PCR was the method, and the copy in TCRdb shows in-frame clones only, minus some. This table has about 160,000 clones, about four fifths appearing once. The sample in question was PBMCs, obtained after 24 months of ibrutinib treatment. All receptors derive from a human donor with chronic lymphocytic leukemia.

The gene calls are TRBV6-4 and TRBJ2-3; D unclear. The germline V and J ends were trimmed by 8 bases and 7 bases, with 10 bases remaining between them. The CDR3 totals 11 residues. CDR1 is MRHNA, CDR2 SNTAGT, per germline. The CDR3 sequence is CASGSAHTQYF. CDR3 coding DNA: TGTGCCAGCGGAAGCGCCCATACGCAGTATTTT.

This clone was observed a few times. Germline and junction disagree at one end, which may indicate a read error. The chain's CDR3 is CASSFEKGVGSPLHF. DNA for the CDR3: TGTGCCAGCAGCTTTGAGAAGGGAGTTGGCTCACCCCTCCACTTT. The chain is built from TRBV5-3 and TRBJ1-6; D is uncertain. TRBV5-3 counts as an open reading frame of uncertain function. CDR3 size: 15 residues.